This T cell receptor (beta chain) was identified during a study of tumor and adjacent non-tumor tissue in lung cancer. Study context: Each sample yielded millions of productive TCRbeta reads on average.

This CDR3 is built from 16 residues. The V gene's germline CDR1 is SGHAT and CDR2 FQDESV (reference sequence). Three rounds of nested PCR, following a modified ARM-PCR protocol, produced the TCRbeta library. TCRdb processed the multiplex PCR reads anew with MiXCR; each CDR3 protein has one entry. The table lists about 80,000 distinct CDR3 sequences, roughly 70% of them singletons, with approximately 12% in the top ten. No cell sorting was done before RNA was extracted from the tissue. Between August and November 2014, newly diagnosed, chemotherapy-naive lung cancer patients underwent thoracic surgery in China. A word on this clonotype: Sequence at one end of the junction differs from germline and may be a read error.

V and J are TRBV11-1 and TRBJ2-2, with no clear D. Source material: lung tumor tissue. This clonotype originated in a woman in her 70s with non-small cell lung cancer. The DNA of the CDR3 is TGTGCCAGCAGCCCCCCGCGGAGATCCCTCACCTGGGAGCTGTTTTTT. This gives the protein CASSPPRRSLTWELFF.